Described below is a single T cell receptor (beta chain) sequence and its context. The source of the sample is a study of cytomegalovirus exposure and HLA in healthy donors. The PCR ran on 60 Vbeta and 13 Jbeta primers. Measured with immunoSEQ multiplex PCR; TCRdb has only the in-frame clones, and not every one. The sample includes around 230,000 clones, approximately 85% of them seen just once. Sequenced input: PBMCs. The TCR was taken from a girl aged 2 to 10 in good health and CMV-seronegative.

The CDR3 DNA reads as TGTGCCATCAGTGATCTACAGGGGGCTAACTATGGCTACACCTTC. It codes for CAISDLQGANYGYTF. This chain uses TRBV10-3 with TRBJ1-2; TRBD1 matches 8 bases. The CDR3 consists of 15 residues. Germline V gene lookup returns CDR1 ENHRY and CDR2 SYGVKD. The ends lost 3 bases at V and 0 bases at J; junction bases unmatched: 3.